Listed here are 3 T cell receptor beta chains from one sample, sequenced in a study of blood T cell repertoires in COVID-19. Sequencing was performed with immunoSEQ multiplex PCR; in TCRdb, only in-frame clones are kept and a portion is missing. The sample holds 150,000 to 200,000 clones, around 76% seen once. The sequenced sample consisted of peripheral blood. Every receptor here comes from a woman in her 70s with acute or convalescent COVID-19.

The gene calls are TRBV6-2 or TRBV6-3 and TRBJ2-2; 7 nucleotides match TRBD1. The CDR3 extends over 12 amino acids. Germline lookup yields CDR1 MNHEY and CDR2 SVGEGT. V gave up 4 bases and J gave up 7 bases; unmatched junction bases: 0. CDR3 in DNA: TGTGCCAGCAGTTGGACAGGCGGGGAGCTGTTTTTT. Its protein product is CASSWTGGELFF.

The chain uses TRBV9 and TRBJ2-7; TRBD1 aligns across 8 bases. V lost 3 bases to trimming and J lost 2 bases; unmatched junction nucleotides: 4. CDR3 length: 14 amino acids. Looked up from germline, CDR1 is SGDLS and CDR2 is YYNGEE. The CDR3 DNA sequence: TGTGCCAGCAGCGGGGACAGGATCCCCTACGAGCAGTACTTC. This codes for CASSGDRIPYEQYF.

The chain combines TRBV7-8 with TRBJ1-2; D gene unclear. Trimming removed 6 bases from V and 4 bases from J, with 6 bases in between. The germline V gene encodes CDR1 SGHVS and CDR2 FQNEAQ. This CDR3 contains 11 residues. CDR3 sequence (DNA): TGTGCCAGCAGTCCCTCCTATGGCTACACCTTC. It yields the protein CASSPSYGYTF.